This T cell receptor (beta chain) is drawn from a study of shared clonotypes between healthy human individuals. V lost 0 bases to trimming and J lost 6 bases; unmatched junction nucleotides: 2. CDR3 length: 14 amino acids. CDR1 is SGHRS and CDR2 is YFSETQ in the germline V gene. The assay used deep level. Assay: immunoSEQ multiplex PCR; the TCRdb copy retains only in-frame clones and omits some. This sample has about 2.5 million clones, with 85% to 95% found just once. The chain joins TRBV5-1 to TRBJ1-5, with 8 bases identical to TRBD1. The material sequenced was naive CD4+ T cells from PBMCs. Subset here: CD45RA+ positively selected. This sequence originates from a man aged 18 to 30 in good health. Some clones in this sample may be carry-over from other donors' samples. DNA for the CDR3: TGCGCCAGCAGCTTGGCAGGGGGCATTCAGCCCCAGCATTTT. Its translation is CASSLAGGIQPQHF.